The T cell receptor beta chain under discussion was sequenced for a study of T cell responses to AZD1222 COVID-19 vaccine. Study outcomes and limitations: No repertoire was sampled before or during the peak T cell response, only after it. White British donors predominated, females outnumbered males, and clonal diversity was possibly underestimated. Baseline seropositivity occurred in only a handful of AZD1222 recipients.

Details on this clone: The antigen is not known.

The data were produced by immunoSEQ multiplex PCR, yet TCRdb's version contains in-frame clones alone and is incomplete. The data hold around 120,000 clones, with approximately 85% observed a single time. The germline gives CDR1 MNHEY, CDR2 SMNVEV (reference sequence). The length of the CDR3 is 13 residues. Trimming removed 6 bases from V and 6 bases from J, with 15 bases in between. The chain is built from TRBV27 and TRBJ2-7; possibly TRBD1 for D (8 bases). This receptor was identified in an adult in good health. The sequencing here drew on peripheral blood, taken on day 0 of AZD1222 vaccination. In DNA, the CDR3 is TGTGCCAGCAGCGGACAGGGAGGGGCCGAGCAGTACTTC. Amino acid sequence: CASSGQGGAEQYF.